This entry lists 27 T cell receptor beta chains sequenced from one sample in a study of read filtering for tumor transcriptome and immune sequencing. The library was built from around 400 ng RNA with molecular barcoded adaptors for alpha/delta and beta/gamma chains. Each CDR3 protein gets one entry after TCRdb re-called the reads with MiXCR. The sample carries approximately 90,000 distinct CDR3 sequences, roughly an eighth recorded once. Sequencing was performed on a population of CD138-negative cells sorted from bone marrow. The receptors were gathered from a donor at least 40 years old with multiple myeloma.

This clonotype was seen repeatedly, ten times or more. The gene calls are TRBV12-3 or TRBV12-4 and TRBJ2-1; TRBD2 matches 8 bases. V lost 4 bases, J lost 5 bases, and 25 bases stayed unmatched. CDR3 size: 21 residues. The DNA for the CDR3 is TGTGCCAGCAGTTCCCGTCGTCCCACTAGCGGTAACCACCCCCAGGACAATGAGCAGTTCTTC. Translating gives CASSSRRPTSGNHPQDNEQFF.

About this clonotype: The CDR3 carries no conserved terminal phenylalanine or tryptophan, so it likely arises from a read error. The chain joins TRBV10-3 to TRBJ2-1; 8 bases fit TRBD1. The CDR3 sequence is 12 residues long. Germline CDR1 is ENHRY and CDR2 is SYGVKD. CDR3 in amino acids: CAVRGLYNEQFL. In nucleotides, the CDR3 is TGTGCCGTCAGGGGGCTGTACAATGAGCAGTTCCTC.

This clonotype appeared many times. The gene calls are TRBV11-2 and TRBJ2-1, with D possibly matching TRBD1 (6 bases). Germline CDR1 SGHAT, CDR2 FQNNGV. V lost 5 bases, J lost 6 bases, and 17 bases lay in between. The CDR3 extends over 15 amino acids. CDR3 nucleotides: TGTGCCAGCAGCACCCAGACAGGTTTAGGCAATGAGCAGTTCTTC. It encodes CASSTQTGLGNEQFF. Full variable domain (remainder filled in from reference TRBV11-2 and TRBJ2-1): EAGVAQSPRYKIIEKRQSVAFWCNPISGHATLYWYQQILGQGPKLLIQFQNNGVVDDSQLPKDRFSAERLKGVDSTLKIQPAKLEDSAVYLCASSTQTGLGNEQFFGPGTRLTVL.

This clonotype was detected ten times or more. This sequence joins TRBV25-1 and TRBJ2-7; 7 positions match TRBD2. The CDR3 loop spans 16 amino acids. The V gene end was trimmed by 4 bases and the J gene end by 0 bases; junction bases not matched to a gene: 9. Germline CDR1 reads MGHDK; CDR2 reads SYGVNS. CDR3 in DNA: TGTGCCAGCAGTGGCCCTGGTGGCGGGAGCTCCTACGAGCAGTACTTC. Translation gives CASSGPGGGSSYEQYF.

Notes on this clonotype: A far larger clone is one nucleotide away, so this likely arose from a read error. The V call is TRBV7-2, the J call TRBJ2-1, with 9 bases fitting TRBD2. V dropped 5 bases and J dropped 5; count of bases not matched to a gene: 10. The CDR3 is 16 amino acids. Germline V CDR1 and CDR2: SGHTA, FQGNSA. The CDR3 is CASSQEPSGNHNEQFF. For the CDR3, the DNA is TGTGCCAGCAGCCAAGAACCTAGCGGGAACCACAATGAGCAGTTCTTC.

The chain has TRBV20-1 and TRBJ2-7, with D perhaps being TRBD1 or TRBD2 (6 bases each). The ends were cut back, 0 bases at V and 0 bases at J, with 12 bases in the middle. The germline V gene has CDR1 DFQATT and CDR2 SNEGSKA (reference sequence). CDR3 size: 15 residues. The CDR3 protein is CSARDPQGGSYEQYF. CDR3 sequence (DNA): TGCAGTGCTAGAGATCCACAGGGAGGCTCCTACGAGCAGTACTTC.

This clonotype occurred a few times. The missing conserved phenylalanine or tryptophan at the end of this CDR3 makes a read error likely. The chain employs TRBV30 and TRBJ2-7; the match to TRBD2 covers 9 bases. Losses at the gene ends were 1 base for V and 5 bases for J; bases not matched to a gene: 6. Germline CDR1 GTSNPN, CDR2 SVGIG (reference sequence). This CDR3 spans 14 amino acids. In DNA, the CDR3 is TGTGCCTGGAGTGGAGTAGCGGGAGTCCACGAGCAGTACCTC. Its protein product is CAWSGVAGVHEQYL.

This clonotype came up once. An end of the junction differs from the germline gene, which may be a read error. V usage is TRBV5-1 and J usage is TRBJ2-1; D may be TRBD1 (5 bases). This CDR3 has 16 amino acids. CDR1 is SGHRS, CDR2 YFSETQ, per germline. CDR3 in DNA: TGCACCAGTAGCCGGATCAGGGCGCAGGATTACAATGAGCAGTTCTTC. Its translation is CTSSRIRAQDYNEQFF.

This clonotype was found a few times. This may arise from a read error, as a much more abundant clone is one base away. V is TRBV29-1 and J is TRBJ2-7, with 7 bases matching TRBD1. In germline, CDR1 is SQVTM, CDR2 ANQGSEA. The CDR3 runs 12 residues. The CDR3 nucleotides are TGCAGCGTTGGAAGCAGGGGGTACGAGCAGCACTTC. Translation gives CSVGSRGYEQHF.

The table lists this clonotype with a few counts. The chain couples TRBV2 to TRBJ1-5; perhaps TRBD1 as D (6 bases). The V gene lost 7 bases and the J gene lost 5 bases, with 15 bases spanning the gap. The germline V gene encodes CDR1 SNHLY and CDR2 FYNNEI. CDR3 length equals 14 residues. CDR3 residues: CASTGQGRHQPQHF. CDR3 DNA: TGTGCCAGCACGGGGCAGGGGAGGCATCAGCCCCAGCATTTT. Based on the CDR3 plus reference TRBV2 and TRBJ1-5, the full variable domain is EPEVTQTPSHQVTQMGQEVILRCVPISNHLYFYWYRQILGQKVEFLVSFYNNEISEKSEIFDDQFSVERPDGSNFTLKIRSTKLEDSAMYFCASTGQGRHQPQHFGDGTRLSIL.

In this sample, this clonotype turned up a few times. Possible read error: a much larger clone is one base away. This chain uses TRBV3-1 with TRBJ2-7; tentatively, D is TRBD1 (6 bases). V dropped 4 bases and J dropped 3 bases, with 10 bases sitting between them. Per germline, CDR1 LGHDT and CDR2 YNNKEL (reference sequence). The CDR3 contains 13 residues. The CDR3 DNA sequence: TGTGCCAGCAGCCTTCGCAGGGGCTACGAGCAGTACTTC. This encodes CASSLRRGYEQYF.

This clonotype was seen repeatedly, ten times or more. The rearrangement joins TRBV15 to TRBJ2-1, with D maybe TRBD2 (6 bases). Germline values: CDR1 LNHNV, CDR2 YYDKDF (reference sequence). The CDR3 is made up of 15 amino acids. Trimming shortened V by 4 bases and J by 1 base, and 11 bases separated the two germline ends. The CDR3 bases are TGTGCCACCAGCAAAGAACGGGGGTCCTACAATGAGCAGTTCTTC. It is translated as CATSKERGSYNEQFF.

The V gene is TRBV29-1, the J gene TRBJ1-3, with D uncertain. This CDR3 has 12 residues. Deletions cut 5 bases from V and 3 bases from J, with 8 bases between. From germline, CDR1 is SQVTM and CDR2 ANQGSEA. The CDR3 protein is CSVRSDGNTIYF. The CDR3 nucleotides read TGCAGCGTTCGCTCGGATGGAAACACCATATATTTT.

This clonotype was recorded a few times. A much larger clone is a single base away; this may be a read error. V and J are TRBV7-9 and TRBJ2-2, with D possibly being TRBD2 (5 bases). This CDR3 is built from 12 residues. Germline loops: CDR1 SEHNR, CDR2 FQNEAQ (reference sequence). Here the CDR3 reads CASTIAVGELYF. The CDR3 bases are TGTGCCAGCACCATAGCTGTCGGGGAGCTGTATTTT.

This clonotype was observed at least ten times. This chain links TRBV5-1 with TRBJ2-3, with 12 positions matching TRBD2. CDR1 is SGHRS and CDR2 is YFSETQ in the germline V gene. The V segment lost 0 bases and the J segment 4 bases; nucleotides outside the gene matches: 12. The CDR3 sequence is 19 residues long. The CDR3 DNA follows: TGCGCCAGCAGCTTGGGTTCTAGCGGGAGGGCCCTTGGTCCAGATACGCAGTATTTT. Amino acids: CASSLGSSGRALGPDTQYF.

This clonotype was recorded at least ten times. The V gene is TRBV20-1, the J gene TRBJ2-7; 7 bases fit TRBD2. Germline V CDR1 and CDR2: DFQATT, SNEGSKA (reference sequence). Trimming took 0 bases from V and 4 from J; bases not matched to a gene: 6. CDR3 length: 14 amino acids. CDR3 amino acids: CSARDRGGSYEQYF. The CDR3 bases are TGCAGTGCTAGAGATCGCGGGGGTTCGTACGAGCAGTACTTC.

In regard to this clonotype: A much larger clone lies a single base off, so this may be a read error. The DNA for the CDR3 is TGCAGTGCCCGGACTAGCGGGTTGAGCTCCTACAATGGGCAGTTCTTC. Translated: CSARTSGLSSYNGQFF. The chain joins TRBV20-1 to TRBJ2-1, with 11 bases that match TRBD2. This CDR3 spans 16 amino acids. CDR1 and CDR2 (germline): DFQATT, SNEGSKA (reference sequence).

This clonotype showed up many times. This rearrangement joins TRBV20-1 to TRBJ2-7; 12 bases are shared with TRBD2. Germline-derived CDR1 and CDR2 are DFQATT and SNEGSKA (reference sequence). CDR3 length: 16 residues. The V segment lost 0 bases and the J segment 3 bases; nucleotides outside the gene matches: 6. The CDR3 nucleotides read TGCAGTGCTAGAGATCGGACTAGCGGGATGTACTACGAGCAGTACTTC. This translates into CSARDRTSGMYYEQYF.

V gene TRBV18 combines with J gene TRBJ1-4, with TRBD1 as a possible D gene (5 bases). CDR1 is KGHSH, CDR2 LQKENI, per germline. Trimming took 0 bases from V and 5 from J, leaving 7 bases between them. The CDR3 has 14 residues. The CDR3 nucleotides read TGTGCCAGCTCACCACCCGGACAAAATGAAAAACTGTTTTTT. This translates into CASSPPGQNEKLFF.

This clonotype was seen at least ten times. V usage is TRBV7-9 and J usage is TRBJ1-3; D gene unclear. With 6 bases removed from V and 4 bases from J, the gap between germline ends came to 10 bases. Germline CDR1 is SEHNR and CDR2 is FQNEAQ (reference sequence). The CDR3 extends over 13 amino acids. CDR3 sequence reads: CASRPSSGNTIYF. The CDR3 DNA sequence: TGTGCCAGCAGACCGTCCTCCGGAAACACCATATATTTT.

This clonotype was detected once. Possible read error: a much larger clone is one base away. The chain links TRBV12-5 to TRBJ1-1, with 9 bases aligning to TRBD1. Losses at the gene ends were 11 bases for V and 6 bases for J; bases not matched to a gene: 4. There are 11 residues in the CDR3. Germline CDR1 and CDR2: LGHNT and FRNRAP. The CDR3 coding sequence is TGTGCTGGACAGGGGAGAGCTGAAGCTTTCTTT. It encodes CAGQGRAEAFF.

This clonotype was counted ten times or more. The chain joins TRBV19 to TRBJ1-2; TRBD1 agrees at 8 bases. V gave up 7 bases and J gave up 4 bases; unmatched junction bases: 11. The CDR3 is 15 amino acids. Germline CDR1 is LNHDA and CDR2 is SQIVND (reference sequence). The DNA of the CDR3 is TGTGCCAGTAATGATGACAGGGGAGTCTTCTATGGCTACACCTTC. It encodes CASNDDRGVFYGYTF.

This clonotype turned up a few times. The V gene is TRBV5-1, the J gene TRBJ1-4; D uncertain. The CDR3 runs to 13 residues. Per the germline V gene, CDR1 is SGHRS and CDR2 is YFSETQ. Trimming took off 1 base at V and 5 bases at J, with 6 bases between the two ends. In DNA form, the CDR3 reads TGCGCCAGCAGCTTGAGTCAGAATGAAAAACTGTTTTTT. Translated: CASSLSQNEKLFF. The variable domain in full, completed from reference TRBV5-1 and TRBJ1-4, reads KAGVTQTPRYLIKTRGQQVTLSCSPISGHRSVSWYQQTPGQGLQFLFEYFSETQRNKGNFPGRFSGRQFSNSRSEMNVSTLELGDSALYLCASSLSQNEKLFFGSGTQLSVL.

About this clonotype: With a much larger clone just one base away, this may be a read error. The rearrangement joins TRBV28 to TRBJ2-7, with D maybe TRBD1 (5 bases). CDR3 length: 16 residues. The germline CDR1 and CDR2 sequences are MDHEN and SYDVKM. CDR3 coding DNA: TGTGCCAGCAGTAAACGACAGACCTACCTTTCCTACGGGCAGTACTTC. Its translation: CASSKRQTYLSYGQYF. The variable domain in full, completed from reference TRBV28 and TRBJ2-7, reads DVKVTQSSRYLVKRTGEKVFLECVQDMDHENMFWYRQDPGLGLRLIYFSYDVKMKEKGDIPEGYSVSREKKERFSLILESASTNQTSMYLCASSKRQTYLSYGQYFGPGTRLTVT.

This clonotype was counted a few times. This chain links TRBV6-6 with TRBJ2-2, with 7 nucleotides matching TRBD1. J was trimmed by 0 bases and V by 4 bases; bases with no gene match: 5. Germline loops: CDR1 MNHNY, CDR2 SVGAGI (reference sequence). The CDR3 covers 16 residues. CDR3 DNA sequence: TGTGCCAGCAGTTTAGGGCAGGGGGCGAACACCGGGGAGCTGTTTTTT. This sequence encodes CASSLGQGANTGELFF.

For this clonotype: A far bigger clonotype differs at one base, so this is likely a read error. This rearrangement joins TRBV12-3 or TRBV12-4 to TRBJ1-1, with a tentative D call TRBD1 (6 bases). V was trimmed by 3 bases and J by 6 bases, leaving 11 bases between them. This CDR3 has 13 amino acids. The CDR3 DNA reads as TGTGCCAGCAGTTTCGGCAGGGGCGCTGAAGCTTTCTTT. Residues: CASSFGRGAEAFF.

This CDR3 is CASSLGGTGTTQYF. DNA for the CDR3: TGTGCCAGTAGCCTCGGCGGGACAGGGACCACCCAGTACTTC. The chain has TRBV28 and TRBJ2-5; 9 nucleotides align to TRBD1. The CDR3 covers 14 residues. Unmatched junction bases numbered 13, after V lost 9 bases and J lost 8 bases. Looked up from germline, CDR1 is MDHEN and CDR2 is SYDVKM.